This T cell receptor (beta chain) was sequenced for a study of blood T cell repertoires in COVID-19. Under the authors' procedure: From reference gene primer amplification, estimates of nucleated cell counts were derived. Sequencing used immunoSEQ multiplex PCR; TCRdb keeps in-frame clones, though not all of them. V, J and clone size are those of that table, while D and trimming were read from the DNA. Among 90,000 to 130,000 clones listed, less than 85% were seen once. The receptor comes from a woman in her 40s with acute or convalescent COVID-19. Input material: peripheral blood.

The CDR3 reads CASSGGLAGNQYF. The CDR3 bases are TGTGCCAGCAGTGGGGGACTAGCGGGGAATCAGTACTTC. The V call is TRBV2, the J call TRBJ2-5; the match to TRBD2 covers 13 bases. The V gene end was trimmed by 4 bases and the J gene end by 11 bases; junction bases not matched to a gene: 4. CDR1 and CDR2 (germline): SNHLY, FYNNEI. This CDR3 comprises 13 residues.